Listed below are T cell receptor beta chains from one sample, sequenced in a study of blood T cell repertoires in COVID-19. Sequencing used immunoSEQ multiplex PCR; TCRdb keeps in-frame clones, though not all of them. The data show some 60,000 clones, 90% seen once. The sequencing sample was made of peripheral blood. The source of these receptors is a man aged 35 to 55 with acute or convalescent COVID-19. Each CDR3 is given with its conserved first and last residue. The D gene is left open where the match is weak. Not all rows give a size; the values are once, few, many and, for expanded clones, a class.

v_gene	j_gene	abundance	d_gene	CDR3nt	CDR3aa
TRBV10-2	TRBJ1-1	.	.	TGCGCCAGCAGTGCGGGGATTCAGAACACTGAAGCTTTCTTT	CASSAGIQNTEAFF
TRBV6-5	TRBJ2-7	once	.	TGTGCCAGCATGAGGGGGGGCGCGAACTACGAGCAGTACTTC	CASMRGGANYEQYF
TRBV6-6	TRBJ1-3	.	TRBD1	TGTGCCAGCAGTCACGGGACAGGGTTTGATGTTGCTGGAAACACCATATATTTT	CASSHGTGFDVAGNTIYF
TRBV5-6	TRBJ2-3	.	TRBD1	TGTGCCAGCAGCGAAACAGGGGAAGATACGCAGTATTTT	CASSETGEDTQYF
TRBV7-2	TRBJ2-7	.	TRBD2	TGTGCCAGCAGACTAGCGGGAGGGGACTACGAGCAGTACTTC	CASRLAGGDYEQYF
TRBV6-2/TRBV6-3	TRBJ1-2	.	.	TGTGCCAGCAGTTACTCGAGTATTCAGGAAGGCTACACCTTC	CASSYSSIQEGYTF
TRBV19	TRBJ1-5	few	.	TGTGCCAGTAGTTTCCCCTTTGACAGGTACAATCAGCCCCAGCATTTT	CASSFPFDRYNQPQHF
TRBV7-2	TRBJ2-2	.	.	TGTGCCAGCAGCTCCATGGGGGGAGAGAACACCGGGGAGCTGTTTTTT	CASSSMGGENTGELFF
TRBV21-1	TRBJ2-3	.	.	TGTGCCAGCAGGCGGGACAGCCGCACAGATACGCAGTATTTT	CASRRDSRTDTQYF
TRBV4-2	TRBJ2-1	.	TRBD1	TGTGCCAGCAGCCAGATTGGCAGGGGGAATGAGCAGTTCTTC	CASSQIGRGNEQFF
TRBV5-5	TRBJ2-3	.	TRBD2	TGTGCCAGCAGCCCAGGACTAGCGGATAGCACAGATACGCAGTATTTT	CASSPGLADSTDTQYF
TRBV9	TRBJ1-1	.	.	TGTGCCAGCAGCCAGAACACTGAAGCTTTCTTT	CASSQNTEAFF
TRBV15	TRBJ1-5	.	.	TGTGCCACCAGCAGAGATCGGACTACTCAGCCCCAGCATTTT	CATSRDRTTQPQHF
TRBV4-1	TRBJ2-5	.	.	TGCGCCAGCAGCCAAGGGATAGGGACTCGAGAGACCCAGTACTTC	CASSQGIGTRETQYF
TRBV5-4	TRBJ1-1	.	TRBD1	TGTGCCAGCAGCCGAGTCCAGGGGGCAAGGACTGAAGCTTTCTTT	CASSRVQGARTEAFF
TRBV7-2	TRBJ2-7	.	TRBD2	TGTGCCAGCAGCTTTGGGGCTGGCGGGAGAATCTACGAGCAGTACTTC	CASSFGAGGRIYEQYF
TRBV4-2	TRBJ1-2	.	TRBD1	TGTGCCAGCAGCCCCGAGGCAGGGGGCATTGGCTACACCTTC	CASSPEAGGIGYTF
TRBV7-9	TRBJ1-2	.	.	TGTGCCAGCAGCTTAGAGACAAATGGCTACACCTTC	CASSLETNGYTF
TRBV2	TRBJ1-1	.	.	TGTGCCAGCAGTTTGCTCGGGGGGAACACTGAAGCTTTCTTT	CASSLLGGNTEAFF
TRBV3-1/TRBV3-2	TRBJ1-1	.	.	TGTGCCAGCAGCCAAAGCCGCAGGGTGGTCACTGAAGCTTTCTTT	CASSQSRRVVTEAFF
TRBV4-1	TRBJ1-1	.	.	TGCGCCAGCAGCCAAGTCTTGAGCCAGGTGAACACTGAAGCTTTCTTT	CASSQVLSQVNTEAFF
TRBV6-2/TRBV6-3	TRBJ2-2	.	TRBD2	TGTGCCAGCAGTTACTCTAGCGGGGACACCGGGGAGCTGTTTTTT	CASSYSSGDTGELFF
TRBV10-3	TRBJ2-7	.	.	TGTGCCATCAGTGAGTCGAGCGGCGGGTTGGTACTTTACGAGCAGTACTTC	CAISESSGGLVLYEQYF
TRBV18	TRBJ1-1	.	.	TGTGCCAGCTCACCCCCCCGGACAGTCTCCGGCACTGAAGCTTTCTTT	CASSPPRTVSGTEAFF
TRBV18	TRBJ1-1	.	.	TGTGCCAGCTCCCAGAACACTGAAGCTTTCTTT	CASSQNTEAFF
TRBV5-1	TRBJ2-3	.	.	TGCGCCAGCAGCTGGGGACGGGGGTCTAGCACAGATACGCAGTATTTT	CASSWGRGSSTDTQYF
TRBV11-2	TRBJ1-1	.	TRBD1	TGTGCCAGCAGCTCCGTCAAAACAGGGGCGGGCACTGAAGCTTTCTTT	CASSSVKTGAGTEAFF
TRBV12-3/TRBV12-4	TRBJ1-2	.	.	TGTGCCAGCAGTACTAGACGAGGGTTTGGCTACACCTTC	CASSTRRGFGYTF
TRBV7-9	TRBJ2-2	.	.	TGTGCCAGCAGCTTATTCGCAGGGCTCACCGGGGAGCTGTTTTTT	CASSLFAGLTGELFF